This TCR beta chain was retrieved from a study of T cells in Graves' hyperthyroidism and ophthalmopathy. Study-level results: Median prediction lead before ophthalmopathy onset was 6.5 to 7 months with the model.

The PBMCs studied were ones that came from about 9.9 ml fresh peripheral blood. This clonotype was seen ten or more times. The antigen remains undetermined. The junction had 3 bases not matched to a gene; V was cut back by 1 base and J by 4 bases. Germline CDR1 and CDR2: SGHTA and FQGNSA. The CDR3 length is 15 residues. Researchers amplified the TCR beta CDR3 regions from RNA transcripts. A first-round RT-PCR of the TCR CDR3 used the HTBI primer set. One entry per CDR3 protein, called by TCRdb with MiXCR from the multiplex PCR reads. The sample holds fewer than 350,000 distinct CDR3 sequences; about 14% are singletons and the top ten take 7.5% to 8%.

The gene calls are TRBV7-2 and TRBJ2-3; 9 bases map to TRBD2. The receptor was isolated from a woman aged 25 to 39 with Graves' hyperthyroidism that later progressed to Graves' ophthalmopathy. The sequenced sample was blood. The CDR3 spells CASSLGGRGADTQYF. DNA of the CDR3: TGTGCCAGCAGCTTAGGCGGGAGGGGAGCAGATACGCAGTATTTT.